The sequence of this T cell receptor (beta chain) was determined in a study of blood T cell repertoires in COVID-19 (dated by TCRdb to about 2020). Background for the entire study: Collaborator samples came from the United States, Italy and Spain and covered acute and convalescent phases of COVID-19. Subjects who had been exposed to COVID-19, were actively infected with it, or had recovered from it provided the deeply sampled blood TCRbeta repertoires that made up the dataset. Where available, HLA class I and class II types were taken from metadata supplied by the sample provider and were not determined by assay-based typing. Nearly every sample came with metadata listing a de-identified subject ID, COVID-19 status, age in years and sex. Samples were obtained from the ongoing ImmuneRACE study (first 160 participants) and from about 1,300 subjects provided by 6 global collaborators. The prospective study material was composed of cDNA or gDNA derived from T cells, B-cell-depleted T cells, or PBMCs. The repertoires were released in a freely available public database meant as a resource for research on the immune response to SARS-CoV-2. On the study overall, not on this receptor specifically: How much clinical and demographic metadata was included differed by source and by participant, and the metadata was provided uncurated.

Of note for this clone: This receptor's antigen is unknown. Base-call qualities are not available, and no considerably larger clone is one nucleotide away. Other DNA sequences in this specimen translate into the identical CDR3.

TCRbeta CDR3 regions were amplified from genomic DNA by means of the immunoSEQ Assay, a bias-controlled multiplex PCR. The authors processed their data as follows. Within the assay, amplification of reference gene primers was used to estimate how many nucleated cells each sample contained. Sequence reads were collapsed and filtered to measure the absolute abundance of every unique TCRbeta CDR3 rearrangement. For each sample, productive Simpson clonality was calculated as the square root of Simpson's diversity index across productive rearrangements. In its TCRdb copy, this immuneACCESS table keeps in-frame sequences only and misses some clones. Where compared with another copy, unresolved V genes explain less than half of these, and the others have no known cause. That table is the source of V, J and clone size, and D and trimming were worked out from the DNA. This sample has 150,000 to 160,000 clones in its table, and around 90% of those were observed once. About 0.57% of the sample goes to the ten largest clones.

Collaborating institutions collected whole blood in K2EDTA tubes following their own protocols. Collaborator samples were shipped for TCRbeta analysis as frozen whole blood, isolated PBMCs, or DNA extracted from either sample type. The germline V and J ends show losses of 5 bases and 5 bases respectively, and no gene match explains 8 bases of the junction. From the cysteine up to the phenylalanine, the CDR3 has a length of 13 residues. Only CDR3 DNA remains: 39 bases, in frame from the first base. The germline V gene encodes CDR1 SQVTM and CDR2 ANQGSEA. Sequencing was done on a sample of peripheral blood. The chain is assembled from TRBV29-1 and TRBJ2-5; the central 7 bases match TRBD1. The TCR comes from a man between 50 and 59 years old with acute or convalescent COVID-19. CDR3 protein: CSVNRGFGETQYF. The sequence in DNA is TGCAGCGTTAACAGGGGATTCGGGGAGACCCAGTACTTC.